Listed below are T cell receptor beta chains from one sample, sequenced in a study of T cell changes during pregnancy in multiple sclerosis. Clones were read by immunoSEQ multiplex PCR, and TCRdb kept only the in-frame ones, dropping some. The table lists over 85,000 clones, just over 90% of them singletons. The sample was peripheral blood, taken in the second trimester of pregnancy. The receptors were gathered from a female donor in good health, enrolled as a control in a pregnancy study. CDR3s include the opening cysteine and the closing phenylalanine or tryptophan. A D gene is named only where the DNA matches it firmly. Clone size is given for some rows only: seen once, a few or many times, or a class if the clone is expanded.

CDR3 DNA | CDR3 protein | D gene | clone size | J gene | V gene
TGCGCCAGCAGCTTGGTATCCGGAGCGGGCACCGGGGAGCTGTTTTTT | CASSLVSGAGTGELFF | . | . | TRBJ2-2 | TRBV5-1
TGTGCCAGCAGCTCGTTAGGGGTCTCCTACGAGCAGTACTTC | CASSSLGVSYEQYF | . | once | TRBJ2-7 | TRBV14
TGTGCCAGCAGCCAGGGACCGGGACTCCACTCCTACGAGCAGTACTTC | CASSQGPGLHSYEQYF | . | . | TRBJ2-7 | TRBV5-5
TGTGCCAGCAGCTTATATCACAGTAACAATGAGCAGTTCTTC | CASSLYHSNNEQFF | . | once | TRBJ2-1 | TRBV7-2
TGCGCCAGCAGCTTTACAGGGGTGGGCTATGGGACTGAAGCTTTCTTT | CASSFTGVGYGTEAFF | TRBD1 | . | TRBJ1-1 | TRBV5-1
TGTGCCACCGCAGGGGGACAGGGGACCGCGAGGGAAAAACTGTTTTTT | CATAGGQGTAREKLFF | TRBD1 | . | TRBJ1-4 | TRBV15
TGCGCCAGCAGCCAACCCGGGACAGGGGTAGTCGAGCAGTACTTC | CASSQPGTGVVEQYF | TRBD1 | . | TRBJ2-7 | TRBV5-1
TGTGCCAGCAGTGGACAGGGGCCCAATCAGCCCCAGCATTTT | CASSGQGPNQPQHF | TRBD1 | . | TRBJ1-5 | TRBV6-6
TGTGCCAGCCGTGGGACAGGGGGCGGCTATGAGCAGTTCTTC | CASRGTGGGYEQFF | TRBD1 | . | TRBJ2-1 | TRBV6-5
TGCGCCAGCAGCCAAGGACAGGGGGGTAGTGGCTACACCTTC | CASSQGQGGSGYTF | TRBD1 | . | TRBJ1-2 | TRBV5-1
TGTGCCAGCCAAAAAGGGGGCAGGGTTGGAGATACGCAGTATTTT | CASQKGGRVGDTQYF | TRBD1 | . | TRBJ2-3 | TRBV6-6
TGTGCCAGTAGTATAAACAGGCGGACTGAAGCTTTCTTT | CASSINRRTEAFF | . | . | TRBJ1-1 | TRBV19
TGTGCCAGCAGCACACCTGGGGCCAACGTCCTGACTTTC | CASSTPGANVLTF | . | . | TRBJ2-6 | TRBV7-2
TGTGCCAGCAGCCAGCCCCTCGGAGGGGAAGTAGGGACCCAGTACTTC | CASSQPLGGEVGTQYF | . | . | TRBJ2-5 | TRBV7-8
TGTGCCAGCAGTTACACTACCACCGGGCCCCAGCATTTT | CASSYTTTGPQHF | . | . | TRBJ1-5 | TRBV6-5
TGTGCCAGCAGCTCGGGACTGCTTGGAGGGGAGCAGTTCTTC | CASSSGLLGGEQFF | . | . | TRBJ2-1 | TRBV5-6
TGTGCCAGCAGCTCGCCGGGACTGAGGAGTGGACCCTATGGCTACACCTTC | CASSSPGLRSGPYGYTF | . | . | TRBJ1-2 | TRBV7-9
TGTGCCAGCAGCCCCCCCCACAGGGTCAGCTACGAGCAGTACTTC | CASSPPHRVSYEQYF | . | . | TRBJ2-7 | TRBV11-1